By share, the clone carrying this T cell receptor (beta chain) ranks as medium-sized. The antigen remains unidentified. Data came from immunoSEQ multiplex PCR; TCRdb stores just in-frame clones and leaves some out. The data hold 70,000 to 100,000 clones, with 90% to 95% observed a single time. These data are taken from a study of siplizumab effects on memory and regulatory T cells. Study results and limitations: Most proliferating CD4+ or CD8+ clones, roughly 80-96%, had no naive or memory assignment.

The CDR3 has 14 residues. CDR1 and CDR2 from the germline V gene are MGHRA and YSYEKL. The V and J ends lost 3 bases and 0 bases respectively, with 8 bases between them. The receptor was isolated from a human donor in good health. The sequenced sample consisted of CD8+ T cells sorted from blood. The J gene is TRBJ1-1, the V gene TRBV4-1; D ambiguous. DNA for the CDR3: TGCGCCAGCAGCCAGGGCAGAATGAACACTGAAGCTTTCTTT. It encodes CASSQGRMNTEAFF.